The rows below give T cell receptor beta chains drawn from one sample of a study of blood T cell repertoires in COVID-19. Sequenced by immunoSEQ multiplex PCR; TCRdb stores in-frame clones only, minus some. The table lists 180,000 or so clones, over 75% of them singletons, with approximately 11% in the top ten. The sample was peripheral blood. These receptors all stem from a human donor with active or convalescent COVID-19. The donor label of this sample is uncertain. Both conserved end residues are part of each CDR3. Fields, in order: V gene, J gene, D gene, clone size, CDR3 protein, CDR3 DNA. A D gene is named only where the DNA matches it firmly. Clone sizes are given selectively: once, few, many, or a class where the clone is expanded.

V: TRBV18; J: TRBJ1-5; D: -; size: -; CDR3: CASSPFLNQPQHF; DNA: TGTGCCAGCTCACCATTTCTCAATCAGCCCCAGCATTTT
V: TRBV5-5; J: TRBJ1-2; D: -; size: -; CDR3: CASSLSPANYGYTF; DNA: TGTGCCAGCAGCTTGTCACCAGCTAACTATGGCTACACCTTC
V: TRBV6-5; J: TRBJ2-3; D: TRBD1; size: -; CDR3: CASRRGRGTDTQYF; DNA: TGTGCCAGCAGGAGGGGCAGGGGGACAGATACGCAGTATTTT
V: TRBV5-4; J: TRBJ2-2; D: TRBD2; size: -; CDR3: CASSKYPAGLPVGVGGELFF; DNA: TGTGCCAGCAGCAAATACCCCGCGGGACTACCGGTAGGAGTGGGCGGGGAGCTGTTTTTT
V: TRBV27; J: TRBJ2-5; D: -; size: -; CDR3: CASSLRGGETQYF; DNA: TGTGCCAGCAGTTTAAGGGGTGGGGAGACCCAGTACTTC
V: TRBV30; J: TRBJ2-3; D: -; size: once; CDR3: CAWRWGGSRTDTQYF; DNA: TGTGCCTGGAGATGGGGAGGCAGCCGCACAGATACGCAGTATTTT
V: TRBV29-1; J: TRBJ1-2; D: TRBD1; size: -; CDR3: CSVEDLGTGGIGYTF; DNA: TGCAGCGTTGAAGATCTAGGGACAGGGGGCATAGGCTACACCTTC
V: TRBV4-1; J: TRBJ2-5; D: -; size: -; CDR3: CASSPPGSDGRETQYF; DNA: TGCGCCAGCAGCCCCCCGGGGTCAGATGGAAGAGAGACCCAGTACTTC
V: TRBV12-3/TRBV12-4; J: TRBJ2-2; D: -; size: -; CDR3: CASSFRVTGELFF; DNA: TGTGCCAGCAGTTTTCGGGTCACCGGGGAGCTGTTTTTT
V: TRBV3-1/TRBV3-2; J: TRBJ2-1; D: -; size: -; CDR3: CASSQVLEQFF; DNA: TGTGCCAGCAGCCAAGTCTTGGAGCAGTTCTTC
V: TRBV6-6; J: TRBJ1-1; D: -; size: few; CDR3: CASRDSGTEAFF; DNA: TGTGCCAGCAGGGACAGTGGCACTGAAGCTTTCTTT
V: TRBV28; J: TRBJ1-4; D: -; size: -; CDR3: CATWGRSTNEKLFF; DNA: TGTGCCACCTGGGGCCGTTCTACTAATGAAAAACTGTTTTTT
V: TRBV11-3; J: TRBJ1-1; D: TRBD1; size: -; CDR3: CASSIGQDEAFF; DNA: TGTGCCAGCAGCATCGGACAGGATGAAGCTTTCTTT
V: TRBV27; J: TRBJ2-1; D: -; size: -; CDR3: CASKRSSVAGGNEQFF; DNA: TGTGCCAGCAAGAGAAGCTCGGTAGCAGGAGGCAATGAGCAGTTCTTC
V: TRBV4-1; J: TRBJ2-7; D: -; size: -; CDR3: CASSVPGYEQYF; DNA: TGCGCCAGCAGCGTACCGGGCTACGAGCAGTACTTC
V: TRBV3-1/TRBV3-2; J: TRBJ2-3; D: TRBD1; size: many; CDR3: CASSQGQGVDTQYF; DNA: TGTGCCAGCAGCCAGGGACAGGGCGTAGATACGCAGTATTTT